This T cell receptor (beta chain) derives from a study of cytomegalovirus exposure and HLA in healthy donors. As for the study in general: The roughly 110 validation repertoires matched the approximately 700 first-cohort repertoires in platform, a later analysis reported. Study-level results: Most TCR sequences were seen very rarely across donors, but some public TCRs occurred in many. The study designated 150 or so TCR beta chains cytomegalovirus-associated. Both high specificity and high sensitivity reportedly marked the classifier's diagnosis of cytomegalovirus status.

Method: immunoSEQ multiplex PCR; TCRdb's copy keeps in-frame clones and lacks some. Of about 240,000 clones listed, 80% to 90% are singletons. The length of the CDR3 is 15 residues. V lost 1 base, J lost 1 base, and 2 bases stayed unmatched. CDR1 is SGHTA and CDR2 is FQGNSA in the germline V gene. On this clone: The antigen remains unidentified.

The specimen sequenced was PBMCs. The chain has TRBV7-2 and TRBJ2-7; 9 nucleotides line up with TRBD2. This clonotype was sampled from a man aged 18 to 30 in good health and CMV-seronegative. This chain's CDR3 is CASSLGTSESYEQYF. For the CDR3, the DNA is TGTGCCAGCAGCTTAGGGACTAGCGAGTCCTACGAGCAGTACTTC.